These 9 T cell receptor beta chains share one sample of origin, sequenced in a study of human T cells and chemical hapten exposure. TCRdb analysed the RACE reads with MiXCR anew, one entry per CDR3 protein. In the table there are 180,000 or so distinct CDR3 sequences, roughly 14% of which are singletons. The time point: patch test 1, 2 weeks after DPC sensitization. Treatment noted: therapeutic diphenylcyclopropenone sensitization with weekly scalp DPC. The sample in question was whole blood, obtained in connection with sensitization to the hapten diphenylcyclopropenone (DPC). All receptors derive from a woman younger than 45 with alopecia areata. Some clones in this sample may be carry-over from other donors' samples.

This chain links TRBV7-3 with TRBJ1-1; tentatively, D is TRBD1 (6 bases). CDR1 is SGHTA, CDR2 FQGTGA, per germline. CDR3 length: 14 amino acids. The V end was cut by 1 base, the J end by 4 bases, with 10 bases between. CDR3 sequence: CASSLNVGGTEAFF. CDR3 bases: TGTGCCAGCAGCTTAAACGTAGGGGGCACTGAAGCTTTCTTT.

In this sample, this clonotype turned up once. The gene calls are TRBV19 and TRBJ2-5; possibly TRBD2 for D (5 bases). V was clipped by 5 bases and J by 4 bases, with 14 bases between them. Germline lookup yields CDR1 LNHDA and CDR2 SQIVND (reference sequence). The CDR3 sequence is 14 residues long. CDR3 in DNA: TGTGCCAGTAGTCCGCGCCCCCGGGGAGAGACCCAGTACTTC. Amino acids: CASSPRPRGETQYF.

V is TRBV20-1 and J is TRBJ2-7, with D hard to call. V lost 0 bases and J 6 bases, leaving 12 bases between the germline ends. The CDR3 runs to 13 residues. Per germline, CDR1 DFQATT and CDR2 SNEGSKA (reference sequence). The CDR3 region is CSARERTAGEQYF. The CDR3 bases are TGCAGTGCTAGAGAGAGGACGGCAGGCGAGCAGTACTTC.

V gene TRBV6-2 or TRBV6-3 combines with J gene TRBJ2-7, with 9 bases that match TRBD2. Germline values: CDR1 MNHEY, CDR2 SVGEGT. The CDR3 totals 15 residues. V was pared by 6 bases and J by 5 bases, with 11 bases of the junction left unmatched. The CDR3 region is CASSPPGLAYNEQYF. The CDR3, as DNA: TGTGCCAGCAGCCCACCCGGACTAGCGTACAACGAGCAGTACTTC.

This clonotype showed up just once. This rearrangement joins TRBV12-3 or TRBV12-4 to TRBJ2-6; the D is unclear. V dropped 2 bases and J dropped 2 bases, with 7 bases sitting between them. The CDR3 length is 15 residues. This chain's CDR3 is CASSLRDPGANVLTF. The CDR3 DNA reads as TGTGCCAGCAGTTTAAGGGATCCTGGGGCCAACGTCCTGACTTTC.

The CDR3 bases are TGTGCCCACCGAGGCGGGGAGAACACTGAAGCTTTCTTT. Its protein product is CAHRGGENTEAFF. The chain is built from TRBV10-3 and TRBJ1-1; D is undetermined. The CDR3 is 13 amino acids. Between the trimmed V and J ends, which lost 11 bases and 1 base, there was a span of 14 bases. Germline V CDR1 and CDR2: ENHRY, SYGVKD.

The gene calls are TRBV2 and TRBJ1-2; weak D call: TRBD1 (6 bases). Trimming removed 4 bases from V and 3 bases from J, with 18 bases in between. The CDR3 is made up of 16 amino acids. CDR1 and CDR2 from the germline V gene are SNHLY and FYNNEI. CDR3 amino acids: CASSGAGEGGDYGYTF. The CDR3 region has the DNA TGTGCCAGCAGTGGGGCAGGGGAAGGCGGGGACTATGGCTACACCTTC. The entire variable domain, with the rest obtained from reference TRBV2 and TRBJ1-2, is as follows: EPEVTQTPSHQVTQMGQEVILRCVPISNHLYFYWYRQILGQKVEFLVSFYNNEISEKSEIFDDQFSVERPDGSNFTLKIRSTKLEDSAMYFCASSGAGEGGDYGYTFGSGTRLTVV.

This clonotype was picked up many times. This chain joins TRBV7-9 and TRBJ1-1; possible D gene TRBD1, 5 bases. V was clipped by 7 bases and J by 1 base, with 16 bases between them. The CDR3 runs 15 residues. Per the germline V gene, CDR1 is SEHNR and CDR2 is FQNEAQ (reference sequence). CDR3 sequence reads: CASTPDTGPNTEAFF. The CDR3 nucleotides are TGTGCCAGCACCCCGGACACGGGCCCGAACACTGAAGCTTTCTTT.

The CDR3 nucleotides are TGCAGTGCTATCGTGGGGTATCGAGAGACCCAGTACTTC. Its translation: CSAIVGYRETQYF. The genes are TRBV20-1 and TRBJ2-5; unclear D gene. Germline CDR1 and CDR2: DFQATT and SNEGSKA (reference sequence). The V gene lost 4 bases and the J gene lost 4 bases, with 13 bases spanning the gap. This CDR3 spans 13 amino acids.